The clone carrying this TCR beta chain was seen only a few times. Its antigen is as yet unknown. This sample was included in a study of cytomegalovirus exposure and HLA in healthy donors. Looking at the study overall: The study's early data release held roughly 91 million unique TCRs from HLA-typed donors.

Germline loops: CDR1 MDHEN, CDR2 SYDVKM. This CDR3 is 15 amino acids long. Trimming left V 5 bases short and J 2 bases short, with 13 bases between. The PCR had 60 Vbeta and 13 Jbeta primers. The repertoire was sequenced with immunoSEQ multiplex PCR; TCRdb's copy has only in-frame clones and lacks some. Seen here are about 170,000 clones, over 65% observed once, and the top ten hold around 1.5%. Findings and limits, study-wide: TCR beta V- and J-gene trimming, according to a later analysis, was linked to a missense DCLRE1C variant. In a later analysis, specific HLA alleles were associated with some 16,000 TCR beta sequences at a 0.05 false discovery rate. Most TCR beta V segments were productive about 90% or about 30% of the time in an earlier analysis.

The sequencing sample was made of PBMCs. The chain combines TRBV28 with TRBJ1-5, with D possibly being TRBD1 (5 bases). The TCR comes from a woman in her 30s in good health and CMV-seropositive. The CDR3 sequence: CASSRPGGGNQPQHF. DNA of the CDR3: TGTGCCAGCAGTCGCCCCGGGGGGGGCAATCAGCCCCAGCATTTT.